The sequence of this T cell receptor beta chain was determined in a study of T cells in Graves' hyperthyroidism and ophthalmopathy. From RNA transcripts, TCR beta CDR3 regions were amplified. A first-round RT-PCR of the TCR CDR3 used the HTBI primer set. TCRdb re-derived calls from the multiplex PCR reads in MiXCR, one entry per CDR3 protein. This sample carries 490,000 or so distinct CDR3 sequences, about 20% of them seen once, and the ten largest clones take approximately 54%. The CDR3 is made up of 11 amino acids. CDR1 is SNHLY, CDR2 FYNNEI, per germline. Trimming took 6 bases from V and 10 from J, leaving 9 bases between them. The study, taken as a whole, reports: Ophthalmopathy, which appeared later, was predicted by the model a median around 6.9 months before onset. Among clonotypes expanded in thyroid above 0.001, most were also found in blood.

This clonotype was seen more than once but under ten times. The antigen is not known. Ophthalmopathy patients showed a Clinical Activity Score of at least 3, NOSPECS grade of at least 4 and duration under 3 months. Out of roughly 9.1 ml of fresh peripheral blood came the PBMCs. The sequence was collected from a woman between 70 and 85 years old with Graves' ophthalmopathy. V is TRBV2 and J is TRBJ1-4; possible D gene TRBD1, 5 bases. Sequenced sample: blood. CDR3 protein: CASRGGAKLFF. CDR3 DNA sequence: TGTGCCAGCAGGGGTGGGGCAAAACTGTTTTTT.